This T cell receptor (beta chain) was recorded in a study of OX40 agonist ivuxolimab in advanced cancers. Whole-study context: At doses from 0.01 to 10 mg/kg, patients were given intravenous ivuxolimab every 2 weeks. Each dose-escalation patient presented with hepatocellular carcinoma, melanoma, renal cell or head and neck cancer. Of the patients, three showed partial responses, one with hepatocellular carcinoma and two with cutaneous melanoma.

Regarding this clone: What it binds is not known.

Only in-frame clones appear in the TCRdb table, and some are missing; sequencing was by immunoSEQ multiplex PCR. The sample lists around 100,000 clones, roughly 90% occurring once. Broader study findings: Clonal expansion from baseline to week 6 occurred in both CD4+ and CD8+ T cells.

The CDR3 has 14 amino acids. Trimming took 1 base from V and 8 from J; bases not matched to a gene: 6. CDR1 and CDR2 (germline): LGHNT, FRNRAP. The source of this sequence is an adult with an advanced solid tumor such as melanoma, head and neck, liver or kidney cancer. The chain couples TRBV12-5 to TRBJ1-2; 8 nucleotides line up with TRBD1. Source: CD4+ or CD8+ T cells sorted from blood, taken in a trial of the OX40 agonist ivuxolimab. For the CDR3, the DNA is TGTGCTAGTGGTTTGGACAGGGGGATAGGGGGCTACACCTTC. Encoded protein: CASGLDRGIGGYTF.